This T cell receptor (beta chain) was sequenced during a study of blood T cell repertoires in COVID-19. On the study more broadly: From T cells, B-cell-depleted T cells, or PBMCs came the material, which was cDNA or gDNA.

This CDR3 contains 14 residues. Trimming removed 5 bases from V and 5 bases from J, with 16 bases in between. Germline V gene lookup returns CDR1 SGHRS and CDR2 YFSETQ. Method: immunoSEQ multiplex PCR; TCRdb's copy keeps in-frame clones and lacks some. The sample carries under 200,000 clones, about 90% recorded once. Sequenced sample: peripheral blood. The V gene is TRBV5-1, the J gene TRBJ1-1; D might be TRBD1 (6 bases). The origin of this receptor is a man in his sixties with active or convalescent COVID-19. In DNA, the CDR3 is TGCGCCAGCAGTCAGGGGAGGGTCGCGACTGAAGCTTTCTTT. Translating it yields CASSQGRVATEAFF.